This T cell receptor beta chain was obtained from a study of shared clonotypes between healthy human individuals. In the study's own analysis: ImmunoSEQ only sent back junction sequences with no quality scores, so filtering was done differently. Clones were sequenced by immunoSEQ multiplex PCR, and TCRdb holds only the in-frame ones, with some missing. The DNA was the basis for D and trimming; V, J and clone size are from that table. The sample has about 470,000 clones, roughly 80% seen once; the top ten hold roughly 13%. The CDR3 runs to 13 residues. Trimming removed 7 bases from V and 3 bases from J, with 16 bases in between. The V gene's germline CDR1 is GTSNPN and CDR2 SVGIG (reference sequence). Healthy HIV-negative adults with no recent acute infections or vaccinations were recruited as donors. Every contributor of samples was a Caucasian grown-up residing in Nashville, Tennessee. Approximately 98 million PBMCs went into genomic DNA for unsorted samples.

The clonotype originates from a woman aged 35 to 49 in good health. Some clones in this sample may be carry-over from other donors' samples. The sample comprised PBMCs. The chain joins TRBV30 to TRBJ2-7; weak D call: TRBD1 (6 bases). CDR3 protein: CASRPGAGYEQYF. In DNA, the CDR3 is TGTGCCTCTAGGCCAGGGGCTGGCTACGAGCAGTACTTC.